This T cell receptor beta chain is from a study of T cell responses to AZD1222 COVID-19 vaccine. Sequenced by immunoSEQ multiplex PCR; TCRdb stores in-frame clones only, minus some. The table has around 75,000 clones, approximately 84% seen once. Trimming pared 4 bases from V and 2 bases from J, leaving 9 bases between. The CDR3 totals 14 residues. Germline assignment: CDR1 LGHDT and CDR2 YNNKEL (reference sequence). This TCR was sampled from an adult in good health. The rearrangement links TRBV3-1 (or the pseudogene TRBV3-2) to TRBJ1-3; D unclear. Material: peripheral blood, obtained on day 0 of AZD1222 vaccination. The CDR3 spells CASSPLAAGNTIYF. The CDR3 region has the DNA TGTGCCAGCAGCCCCTTGGCCGCTGGAAACACCATATATTTT.